Included here is one T cell receptor (beta chain) sequence, with context. The sample is drawn from a study of blood T cell repertoires in COVID-19. The germline gives CDR1 GTSNPN, CDR2 SVGIG (reference sequence). V was pared by 2 bases and J by 4 bases, with 9 bases of the junction left unmatched. There are 16 residues in the CDR3. Here immunoSEQ multiplex PCR was the method, and the copy in TCRdb shows in-frame clones only, minus some. Among 90,000 to 150,000 clones listed, roughly three quarters were seen once. This TCR derives from a woman older than 75 with acute or convalescent COVID-19. The genes are TRBV30 and TRBJ2-5; 11 nucleotides align to TRBD1. What was sequenced was peripheral blood. This CDR3 is CAWSPWTGGAGETQYF. The CDR3 DNA is TGTGCCTGGAGTCCGTGGACAGGGGGCGCGGGAGAGACCCAGTACTTC.